This T cell receptor beta chain was sequenced during a study of cytomegalovirus exposure and HLA in healthy donors. The protocol was immunoSEQ multiplex PCR, while the TCRdb copy is restricted to in-frame clones and leaves out a portion. Found here are approximately 260,000 clones, approximately 83% of them singletons; the top ten hold 1% to 1.5%. Germline assignment: CDR1 SGHNT and CDR2 YENEEA. V dropped 1 base and J dropped 4 bases, with 11 bases sitting between them. CDR3 size: 15 residues. The clonotype was recovered from a woman aged 25 to 39 in good health and CMV-seropositive. This chain connects TRBV11-3 to TRBJ2-1; D call uncertain. The specimen sequenced was PBMCs. CDR3 in DNA: TGTGCCAGCAGCTTAGTATCATGGGCGTACAATGAGCAGTTCTTC. Translating it yields CASSLVSWAYNEQFF.